Following are 29 T cell receptor beta chains from one sample sequenced in a study of T-cell reconstitution after alpha-beta-depleted transplantation in children. The TCRbeta library was prepared with unique molecular identifiers. TCRdb recomputed calls from the PCR reads with MiXCR, one row per CDR3 protein. The sample has about 1,000,000 distinct CDR3 sequences, about 29% seen once. Sequencing used PBMCs, mostly from graft donor cells, obtained 360 days after TCRalphabeta/CD19-depleted stem cell transplant. The source is a boy under two years old who had a stem cell transplant for SCID, so the T cells may come from the graft donor.

V usage is TRBV4-2 and J usage is TRBJ2-4, with 9 nucleotides matching TRBD1. The CDR3 loop spans 11 amino acids. CDR1 and CDR2 (germline): LGHNA, YNFKEQ. Trimming removed 8 bases from V and 10 bases from J; junction bases left unmatched: 3. This chain's CDR3 is CASSGTGIQYF. DNA of the CDR3: TGTGCCAGCTCCGGGACAGGGATTCAGTACTTC.

The sample holds a few counts of this clonotype. The rearrangement joins TRBV24-1 to TRBJ2-1; 8 bases line up with TRBD1. This CDR3 has 16 residues. The J segment lost 0 bases and the V segment lost 4 bases, leaving 4 bases of the junction unmatched. From germline, CDR1 is KGHDR and CDR2 SFDVKD. Written as DNA, the CDR3 is TGTGCCACCAGTGAGGGGACAGGAAGCTCCTACAATGAGCAGTTCTTC. This encodes CATSEGTGSSYNEQFF.

This chain joins TRBV12-3 or TRBV12-4 and TRBJ2-2, with 7 bases matching TRBD2. The CDR3 has 17 amino acids. V lost 5 bases and J lost 0; bases outside the gene matches: 9. The CDR3 DNA is TGTGCCAGCAGTCCAAGAGGTCTAGCGGCGAACACCGGGGAGCTGTTTTTT. Its translation is CASSPRGLAANTGELFF.

The chain links TRBV5-6 to TRBJ2-3, with D possibly TRBD1 on 6 matching bases. Deletions cut 2 bases from V and 2 bases from J, with 9 bases between. Per the germline V gene, CDR1 is SGHDT and CDR2 is YYEEEE. The CDR3 sequence is 14 residues long. CDR3 bases: TGTGCCAGCAGCTTCACAGGGTACACAGATACGCAGTATTTT. Translation: CASSFTGYTDTQYF.

As DNA, the CDR3 is TGTGCCAGCTCACCCAGTTATGCGGGACTTTCCTCCTACGAGCAGTACTTC. Residues: CASSPSYAGLSSYEQYF. J is TRBJ2-7 and V is TRBV18; D might be TRBD2 (6 bases). This CDR3 spans 17 amino acids. CDR1 and CDR2 from the germline V gene are KGHSH and LQKENI. The ends were cut back, 3 bases at V and 0 bases at J, with 18 bases in the middle.

This chain connects TRBV6-1 to TRBJ1-2; D might be TRBD1 (5 bases). The CDR3 totals 14 residues. With 3 bases removed from V and 7 bases from J, the gap between germline ends came to 15 bases. The germline V gene encodes CDR1 MNHNS and CDR2 SASEGT. The CDR3 DNA sequence: TGTGCCAGCAGTGATAGGAAAAGGGGAGGTGGCTACACCTTC. The encoded protein is CASSDRKRGGGYTF.

The rearrangement uses TRBV4-2 and TRBJ2-1; 11 nucleotides match TRBD2. CDR3 length: 15 amino acids. Per germline, CDR1 LGHNA and CDR2 YNFKEQ. V shed 3 bases, J shed 10 bases, and the junction held 8 bases outside the gene matches. The CDR3 region has the DNA TGTGCCAGCAGCCACGGGACTAGCGGCAGGAGAGAGCAGTTCTTC. The encoded protein is CASSHGTSGRREQFF.

The J gene is TRBJ2-3, the V gene TRBV7-7, with D tentatively TRBD1 (5 bases). V shed 4 bases and J shed 4 bases, with 12 bases lying between them. The CDR3 is 14 amino acids. The V gene's germline CDR1 is SSHAT and CDR2 FNYEAQ (reference sequence). The CDR3 is CASSSSPTADTQYF. The CDR3 region has the DNA TGTGCCAGCAGCTCCTCACCGACAGCAGATACGCAGTATTTT.

Only one count was recorded for this clonotype. The V and J genes are TRBV4-2 and TRBJ2-7, with D uncertain. V lost 5 bases, J lost 5 bases, and 10 bases lay in between. The CDR3 has 12 residues. Looked up from germline, CDR1 is LGHNA and CDR2 is YNFKEQ. Here the CDR3 DNA reads TGTGCCAGCAGCGAAGGCCCGGACGAGCAGTACTTC. It encodes CASSEGPDEQYF.

The chain joins TRBV15 to TRBJ2-5; TRBD1 might be the D (6 bases). Germline-derived CDR1 and CDR2 are LNHNV and YYDKDF (reference sequence). The CDR3 runs to 15 residues. V lost 2 bases, J lost 4 bases, and 14 bases lay in between. CDR3 loop: CATSRRQETGETQYF. The CDR3 coding sequence is TGTGCCACCAGCAGAAGACAGGAGACGGGAGAGACCCAGTACTTC. The full variable domain, in which reference TRBV15 and TRBJ2-5 provide the parts outside the CDR3, is DAMVIQNPRYQVTQFGKPVTLSCSQTLNHNVMYWYQQKSSQAPKLLFHYYDKDFNNEADTPDNFQSRRPNTSFCFLDIRSPGLGDTAMYLCATSRRQETGETQYFGPGTRLLVL.

The V gene is TRBV6-2 or TRBV6-3, the J gene TRBJ2-3, with 9 bases aligning to TRBD2. After removal of 6 bases from V and 3 bases from J, the junction contained 10 bases not matched to a gene. The germline CDR1 and CDR2 sequences are MNHEY and SVGEGT. This CDR3 spans 16 amino acids. CDR3 in amino acids: CASSLGLAKRTDTQYF. CDR3 DNA sequence: TGTGCCAGCAGCCTCGGACTAGCGAAGAGAACAGATACGCAGTATTTT.

This rearrangement joins TRBV6-2 or TRBV6-3 to TRBJ2-5; 11 bases match TRBD2. Losses at the gene ends were 2 bases for V and 2 bases for J; bases not matched to a gene: 7. In germline, CDR1 is MNHEY, CDR2 SVGEGT. The CDR3 is 17 residues long. CDR3 residues: CASSYTLAGATQETQYF. The DNA of the CDR3 is TGTGCCAGCAGTTACACACTAGCGGGGGCCACTCAAGAGACCCAGTACTTC.

The chain uses TRBV24-1 and TRBJ2-3; D is uncertain. The CDR3 is made up of 14 amino acids. CDR1 and CDR2 (germline): KGHDR, SFDVKD. Trimming removed 9 bases from V and 2 bases from J, with 14 bases in between. DNA of the CDR3: TGTGCCACCGCTGCTACACGTTCCACAGATACGCAGTATTTT. It is translated as CATAATRSTDTQYF.

This chain connects TRBV6-1 to TRBJ2-1; the D gene is possibly TRBD1 (7 bases). The CDR3 consists of 16 residues. Per germline, CDR1 MNHNS and CDR2 SASEGT. Trimming took 4 bases from V and 1 from J, leaving 14 bases between them. The CDR3 reads CASSGRDSRSYNEQFF. CDR3 bases: TGTGCCAGCAGTGGGAGGGACAGCCGTTCCTACAATGAGCAGTTCTTC.

The chain has TRBV7-2 and TRBJ2-3; tentatively, D is TRBD2 (7 bases). Between the trimmed V and J ends, which lost 5 bases and 5 bases, there was a span of 17 bases. The CDR3 consists of 15 residues. The germline V gene encodes CDR1 SGHTA and CDR2 FQGNSA. The DNA of the CDR3 is TGTGCCAGCAGCGGTCGGGGGGCAGGGGAAGATACGCAGTATTTT. Amino acid sequence: CASSGRGAGEDTQYF.

The chain recombines TRBV12-3 or TRBV12-4 with TRBJ2-2, with TRBD1 identical over 8 bases. V shed 7 bases, J shed 2 bases, and the junction held 6 bases outside the gene matches. The CDR3 contains 15 residues. The CDR3, as DNA: TGTGCCAGCACTCCAGGACAGGGTAACACCGGGGAGCTGTTTTTT. Translated: CASTPGQGNTGELFF.

J is TRBJ1-3 and V is TRBV20-1; 8 bases line up with TRBD1. The CDR3 totals 12 residues. Germline V gene sequence: CDR1 DFQATT, CDR2 SNEGSKA (reference sequence). V shed 5 bases and J 8 bases; nucleotides not matched to a gene: 5. Here the CDR3 DNA reads TGCAGTGCTCAGGACAGGGAGGACACCATATATTTT. The encoded protein is CSAQDREDTIYF.

This clonotype has just a few counts. V and J are TRBV12-3 or TRBV12-4 and TRBJ2-6; no clear D. With 5 bases removed from V and 0 bases from J, the gap between germline ends came to 23 bases. This CDR3 is 20 amino acids long. The CDR3 loop reads CASSLLTLSLSPSGANVLTF. CDR3 sequence (DNA): TGTGCCAGCAGTCTCCTCACCTTAAGCCTGAGTCCCTCTGGGGCCAACGTCCTGACTTTC.

This clonotype has just a few counts. This sequence joins TRBV27 and TRBJ1-2; D ambiguous. Per germline, CDR1 MNHEY and CDR2 SMNVEV (reference sequence). The CDR3 is 15 amino acids. V lost 2 bases to trimming and J lost 0 bases, with 10 bases between them. The CDR3 loop reads CASSLRRDPNYGYTF. In nucleotides, the CDR3 is TGTGCCAGCAGTTTACGGAGGGATCCTAACTATGGCTACACCTTC.

The chain carries TRBV5-1 and TRBJ1-6; no clear D gene. This CDR3 comprises 16 residues. Trimming shortened V by 3 bases and J by 0 bases, and 10 bases separated the two germline ends. In germline, CDR1 is SGHRS, CDR2 YFSETQ. The CDR3 sequence is CASSYAESSYNSPLHF. The CDR3 DNA follows: TGCGCCAGCAGCTACGCAGAGAGCTCCTATAATTCACCCCTCCACTTT. The variable domain in full, completed from reference TRBV5-1 and TRBJ1-6, reads KAGVTQTPRYLIKTRGQQVTLSCSPISGHRSVSWYQQTPGQGLQFLFEYFSETQRNKGNFPGRFSGRQFSNSRSEMNVSTLELGDSALYLCASSYAESSYNSPLHFGNGTRLTVT.

This clonotype was counted a few times. The chain is built from TRBV7-8 and TRBJ2-2, with D hard to call. The V gene's germline CDR1 is SGHVS and CDR2 FQNEAQ. Trimming took off 10 bases at V and 1 base at J, with 16 bases between the two ends. The CDR3 is 15 amino acids. This CDR3 reads CATFRGLLNTGELFF. CDR3 DNA: TGTGCCACCTTCCGTGGCCTTTTGAACACCGGGGAGCTGTTTTTT.

The chain recombines TRBV5-5 with TRBJ1-2; D call uncertain. The CDR3 has 12 residues. Trimming left V 0 bases short and J 3 bases short, with 3 bases between. CDR1 is SGHKS and CDR2 is YYEKEE in the germline V gene (reference sequence). CDR3 amino acids: CASSLDHYGYTF. CDR3 DNA: TGTGCCAGCAGCTTGGATCACTATGGCTACACCTTC.

The CDR3 spells CSASSFYGYTF. Written as DNA, the CDR3 is TGCAGTGCTAGTAGCTTCTATGGCTACACCTTC. The rearrangement uses TRBV20-1 and TRBJ1-2, with D uncertain. The germline V and J ends were trimmed by 3 bases and 4 bases, with 6 bases remaining between them. From germline, CDR1 is DFQATT and CDR2 SNEGSKA (reference sequence). The CDR3 loop spans 11 amino acids.

Remarks on this clonotype: A read error may produce the germline difference seen at one junction end. The CDR3 region has the DNA TGCAGCGTCTCAGAAGTGGTAGCAGACAACAATGAGCTGTTCTTC. Protein: CSVSEVVADNNELFF. The chain carries TRBV29-1 and TRBJ2-1; D unresolved. This CDR3 contains 15 residues. Germline V gives CDR1 SQVTM, CDR2 ANQGSEA.

This clonotype has more than one count but fewer than ten. J is TRBJ2-7 and V is TRBV7-2; D remains ambiguous. V was trimmed by 5 bases and J by 6 bases, leaving 14 bases between them. Germline loops: CDR1 SGHTA, CDR2 FQGNSA. This CDR3 region has 13 residues. The CDR3 nucleotides are TGTGCCAGCAGCCCAGTAGGATTGCTCGAGCAGTACTTC. Translation gives CASSPVGLLEQYF.

The V gene is TRBV11-1, the J gene TRBJ1-1; D is perhaps TRBD1 (6 bases). CDR3 length: 18 residues. Germline assignment: CDR1 SGHAT and CDR2 FQDESV (reference sequence). Trimming pared 5 bases from V and 1 base from J, leaving 23 bases between. The CDR3 DNA is TGTGCCAGCAGCCCGACTCATGAGCGGGGACACCAGAACACTGAAGCTTTCTTT. It encodes CASSPTHERGHQNTEAFF.

The chain combines TRBV28 with TRBJ2-5; tentatively, D is TRBD1 (6 bases). Per germline, CDR1 MDHEN and CDR2 SYDVKM. The CDR3 spans 14 residues. V was clipped by 3 bases and J by 2 bases, with 10 bases between them. Written as DNA, the CDR3 is TGTGCCAGCAGTTTCTCACAGGGTCAAGAGACCCAGTACTTC. Its translation: CASSFSQGQETQYF.

CDR3 bases: TGCAGTGCTATACGCGGGGGCATCAGCTATGGCTACACCTTC. This encodes CSAIRGGISYGYTF. The chain carries TRBV20-1 and TRBJ1-2; TRBD1 is a possible D gene (6 bases). V lost 4 bases, J lost 4 bases, and 16 bases lay in between. The CDR3 is 14 residues long. The germline CDR1 and CDR2 sequences are DFQATT and SNEGSKA (reference sequence).

The V and J genes are TRBV5-5 and TRBJ2-2, with 9 bases identical to TRBD1. The CDR3 covers 17 residues. Losses at the gene ends were 0 bases for V and 2 bases for J; bases not matched to a gene: 5. Germline CDR1 SGHKS, CDR2 YYEKEE (reference sequence). The CDR3: CASSLAPGQGNTGELFF. The CDR3 nucleotides read TGTGCCAGCAGCTTGGCCCCGGGACAGGGTAACACCGGGGAGCTGTTTTTT.